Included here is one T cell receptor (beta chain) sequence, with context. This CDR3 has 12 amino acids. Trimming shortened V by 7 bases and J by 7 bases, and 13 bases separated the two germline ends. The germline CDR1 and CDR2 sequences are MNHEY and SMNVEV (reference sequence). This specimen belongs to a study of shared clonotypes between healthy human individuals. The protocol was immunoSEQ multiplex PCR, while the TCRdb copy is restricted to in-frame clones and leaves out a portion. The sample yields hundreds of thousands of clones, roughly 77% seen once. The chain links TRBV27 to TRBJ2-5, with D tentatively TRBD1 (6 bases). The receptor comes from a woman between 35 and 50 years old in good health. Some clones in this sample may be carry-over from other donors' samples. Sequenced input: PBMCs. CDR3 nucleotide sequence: TGTGCCAGCAACTCACTAGGGGGGACCCAGTACTTC. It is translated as CASNSLGGTQYF.